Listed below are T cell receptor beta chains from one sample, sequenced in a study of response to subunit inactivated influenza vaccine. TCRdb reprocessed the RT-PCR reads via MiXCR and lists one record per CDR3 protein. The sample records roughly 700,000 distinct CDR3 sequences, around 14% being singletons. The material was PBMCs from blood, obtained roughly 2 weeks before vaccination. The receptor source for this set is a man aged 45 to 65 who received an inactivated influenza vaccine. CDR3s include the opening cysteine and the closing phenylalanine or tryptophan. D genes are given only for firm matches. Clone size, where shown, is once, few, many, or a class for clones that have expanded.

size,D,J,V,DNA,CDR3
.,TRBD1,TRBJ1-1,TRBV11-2,TGTGCCAGCAGCTTTAATGCCAGGGGGCTTACGAACACTGAAGCTTTCTTT,CASSFNARGLTNTEAFF
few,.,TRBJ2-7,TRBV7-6,TGTGCCAGCAGCTTCGGAGGGGTTACCTACGAGCAGTACTTC,CASSFGGVTYEQYF
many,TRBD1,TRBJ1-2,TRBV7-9,TGTGCCAGCAGCCTCCCAGGGGGCGATGGCTACACCTTC,CASSLPGGDGYTF
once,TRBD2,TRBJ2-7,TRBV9,TGTGCCAGCAGCGTAGCGGGGGGGGTTTCTAACTACGAGCAGTACTTC,CASSVAGGVSNYEQYF
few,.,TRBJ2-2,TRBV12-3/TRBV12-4,TGTGCCAGCATTCGTGAGGCAGGGTTAGCCGGGGAGCTGTTTTTT,CASIREAGLAGELFF
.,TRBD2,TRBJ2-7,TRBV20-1,TGCAGTGCGAAGCGGGAGGGCCGTTGGAATGAGCAGTACTTC,CSAKREGRWNEQYF
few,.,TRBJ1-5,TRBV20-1,TGCAGTGCTAGGAAGACCACAGAGGGATATCAGCCCCAGCATTTT,CSARKTTEGYQPQHF
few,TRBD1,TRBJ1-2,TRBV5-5,TGTGCCAGCAGCTTGAGCCCGGGACAGGGGGCGTTTGGCTACACCTTC,CASSLSPGQGAFGYTF
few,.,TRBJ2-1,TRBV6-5,TGTGCCAGCAGTTACGGGGGAACGATCAATGAGCAGTTCTTC,CASSYGGTINEQFF
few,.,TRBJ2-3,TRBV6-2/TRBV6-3,TGTGCCAGCAGTTACTTGGAGCGGAGGAGGGGGCCTAGCACAGATACGCAGTATTTT,CASSYLERRRGPSTDTQYF
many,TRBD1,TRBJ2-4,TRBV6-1,TGTGCCAGCAGCACGAGGTTACAGGGGGCGCGAGACATTCAGTACTTC,CASSTRLQGARDIQYF
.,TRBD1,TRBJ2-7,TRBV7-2,TGTGCCAGCAGCCGAGGCCGCACCGGGACAGATCCCTACGAGCAGTACTTC,CASSRGRTGTDPYEQYF
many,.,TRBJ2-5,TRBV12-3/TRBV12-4,TGTGCCAGCAGTTTGCACGGCGGGAAAGAGACCCAGTACTTC,CASSLHGGKETQYF
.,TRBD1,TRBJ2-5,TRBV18,TGTGCCAGCTCACGTGGGACAGCCCAAGAGACCCAGTACTTC,CASSRGTAQETQYF
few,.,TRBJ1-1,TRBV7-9,TGTGCCAGCAGGCTTATCGGCACTGAAGCTTTCTTT,CASRLIGTEAFF
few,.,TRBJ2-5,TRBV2,TGTGCCAGCAAAGGGCTAGCCCAAGAGACCCAGTACTTC,CASKGLAQETQYF
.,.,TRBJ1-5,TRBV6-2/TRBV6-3,TGTGCCAGCAGTTACACGCAGGGGACCAATCAGCCCCAGCATTTT,CASSYTQGTNQPQHF
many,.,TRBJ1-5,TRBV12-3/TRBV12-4,TGTGCCAGCAGCCCCGGCGGAATGGGCAATCAGCCCCAGCATTTT,CASSPGGMGNQPQHF
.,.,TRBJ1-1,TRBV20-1,TGCAGTGCTAGTCCTACCCCCACTGAAGCTTTCTTT,CSASPTPTEAFF
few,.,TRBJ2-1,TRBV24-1,TGTGCCACCAGTGATTCTGTCGGTTACAATGAGCAGTTCTTC,CATSDSVGYNEQFF
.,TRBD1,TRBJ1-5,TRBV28,TGTGCGGGGCAGGGGGCTTATAGCAATCAGCCCCAGCATTTT,CAGQGAYSNQPQHF
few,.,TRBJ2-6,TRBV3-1,TGTGCCAGCAGCCAAGATGGTACAGCCTCTGGGGCCAACGTCCTGACTTTC,CASSQDGTASGANVLTF
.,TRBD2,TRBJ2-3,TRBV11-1,TGTGCCAGCAGCTCCAAAAGGGGACTAGCGGGGAGAGGTGGCACAGATACGCAGTATTTT,CASSSKRGLAGRGGTDTQYF
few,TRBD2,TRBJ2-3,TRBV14,TGTGCCAGCAGCCAAGTATACGGGAGGGCCACAGATACGCAGTATTTT,CASSQVYGRATDTQYF
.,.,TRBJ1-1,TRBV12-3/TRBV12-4,TGTGCCAGCAGGGGACACGCGAACACTGAAGCTTTCTTT,CASRGHANTEAFF
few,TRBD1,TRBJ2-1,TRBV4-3,TGCGCCAGCAGCCATTTGACAGGGGGTGTATGGGAGCAGTTCTTC,CASSHLTGGVWEQFF
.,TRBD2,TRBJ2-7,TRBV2,TGTGCCAGCAGGGCGGGAGGACTAGCGACCTACGAGCAGTACTTC,CASRAGGLATYEQYF
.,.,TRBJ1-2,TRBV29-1,TGCGGAGGTAGTAGGACAGCCGACTCAGGCTACACCTTC,CGGSRTADSGYTF
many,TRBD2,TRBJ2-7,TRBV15,TGTGCCACCAGCAGAGCGGGCGGGAGTTACGAGCAGTACTTC,CATSRAGGSYEQYF
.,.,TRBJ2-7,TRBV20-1,TGCAGTGCCCAGAGCGGGACAGTCAAATACGAGCAGTACTTC,CSAQSGTVKYEQYF
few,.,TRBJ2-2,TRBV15,TGTGCCACCAGCAGGGTCGGGACGGGCCGGACCGGGGAGCTGTTTTTT,CATSRVGTGRTGELFF